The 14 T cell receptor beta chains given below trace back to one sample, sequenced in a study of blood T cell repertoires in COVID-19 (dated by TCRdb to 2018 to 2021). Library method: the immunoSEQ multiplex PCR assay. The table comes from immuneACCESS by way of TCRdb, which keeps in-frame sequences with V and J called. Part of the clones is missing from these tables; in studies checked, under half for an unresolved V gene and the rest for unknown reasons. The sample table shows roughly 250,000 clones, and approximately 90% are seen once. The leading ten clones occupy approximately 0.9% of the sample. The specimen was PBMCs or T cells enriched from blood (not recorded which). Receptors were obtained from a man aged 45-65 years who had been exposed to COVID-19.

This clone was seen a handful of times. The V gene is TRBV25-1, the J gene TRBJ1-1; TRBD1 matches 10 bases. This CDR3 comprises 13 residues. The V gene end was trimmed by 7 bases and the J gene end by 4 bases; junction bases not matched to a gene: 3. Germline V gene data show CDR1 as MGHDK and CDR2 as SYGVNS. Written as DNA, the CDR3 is TGTGCCAGCAAGGGACAGGGGACCACTGAAGCTTTCTTT. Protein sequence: CASKGQGTTEAFF.

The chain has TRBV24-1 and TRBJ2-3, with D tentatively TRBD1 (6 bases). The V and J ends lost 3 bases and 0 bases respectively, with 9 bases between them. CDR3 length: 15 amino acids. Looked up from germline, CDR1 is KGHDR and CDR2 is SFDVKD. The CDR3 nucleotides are TGTGCCACCAGTGATAAGGGGGATAGCACAGATACGCAGTATTTT. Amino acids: CATSDKGDSTDTQYF.

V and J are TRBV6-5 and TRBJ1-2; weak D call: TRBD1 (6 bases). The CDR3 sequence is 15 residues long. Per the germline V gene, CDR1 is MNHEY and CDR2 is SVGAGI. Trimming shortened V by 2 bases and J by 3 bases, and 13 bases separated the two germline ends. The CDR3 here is CASSYGGRGHYGYTF. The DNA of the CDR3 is TGTGCCAGCAGTTACGGGGGCAGGGGTCACTATGGCTACACCTTC.

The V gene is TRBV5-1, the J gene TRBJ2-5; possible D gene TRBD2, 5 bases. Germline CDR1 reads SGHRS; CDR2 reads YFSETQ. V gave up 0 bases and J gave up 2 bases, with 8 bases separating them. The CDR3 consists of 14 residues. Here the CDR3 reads CASSLGWTQETQYF. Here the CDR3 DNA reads TGCGCCAGCAGCTTGGGATGGACTCAAGAGACCCAGTACTTC.

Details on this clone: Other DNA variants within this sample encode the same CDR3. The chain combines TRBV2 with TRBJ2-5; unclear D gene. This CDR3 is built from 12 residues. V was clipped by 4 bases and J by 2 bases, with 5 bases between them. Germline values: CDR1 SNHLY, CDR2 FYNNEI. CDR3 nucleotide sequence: TGTGCCAGCAGTGCCCTACAAGAGACCCAGTACTTC. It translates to CASSALQETQYF.

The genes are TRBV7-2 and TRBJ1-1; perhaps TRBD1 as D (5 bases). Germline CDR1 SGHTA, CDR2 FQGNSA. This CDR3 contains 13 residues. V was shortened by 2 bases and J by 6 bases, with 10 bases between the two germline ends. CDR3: CASSLMGGSEAFF. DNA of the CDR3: TGTGCCAGCAGCTTAATGGGGGGGTCTGAAGCTTTCTTT.

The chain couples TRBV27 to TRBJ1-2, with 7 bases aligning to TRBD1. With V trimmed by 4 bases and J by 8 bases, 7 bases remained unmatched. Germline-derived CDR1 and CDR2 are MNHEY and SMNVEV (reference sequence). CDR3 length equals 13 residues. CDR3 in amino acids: CASSWGQGGGYTF. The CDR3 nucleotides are TGTGCCAGCAGTTGGGGGCAGGGGGGAGGCTACACCTTC.

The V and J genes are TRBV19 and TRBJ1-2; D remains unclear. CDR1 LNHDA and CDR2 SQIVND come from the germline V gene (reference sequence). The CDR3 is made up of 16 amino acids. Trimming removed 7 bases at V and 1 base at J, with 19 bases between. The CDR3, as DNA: TGTGCCAGTACCCCCCAGCTGAGGGTGGGTAACTATGGCTACACCTTC. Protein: CASTPQLRVGNYGYTF.

DNA for the CDR3: TGCGCCAGCAGCACCCAACAGGAAATGAACACTGAAGCTTTCTTT. Residues: CASSTQQEMNTEAFF. The chain employs TRBV4-1 and TRBJ1-1; a possible D gene is TRBD1 (5 bases). The CDR3 length is 15 residues. Trimming took 5 bases from V and 0 from J, leaving 13 bases between them. Germline CDR1 reads MGHRA; CDR2 reads YSYEKL.

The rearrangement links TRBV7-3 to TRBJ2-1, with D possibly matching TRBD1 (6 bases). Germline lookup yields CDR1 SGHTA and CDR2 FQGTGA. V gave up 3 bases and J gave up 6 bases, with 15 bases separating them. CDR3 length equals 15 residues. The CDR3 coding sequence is TGTGCCAGCAGCTTTATCCAGGGGCCTGTCAATGAGCAGTTCTTC. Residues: CASSFIQGPVNEQFF.

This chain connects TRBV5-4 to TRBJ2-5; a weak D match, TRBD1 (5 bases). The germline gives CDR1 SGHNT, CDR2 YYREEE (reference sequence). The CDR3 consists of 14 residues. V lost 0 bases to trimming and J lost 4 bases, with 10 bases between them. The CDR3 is CASSLVGPTETQYF. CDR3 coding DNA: TGTGCCAGCAGCTTGGTGGGGCCAACAGAGACCCAGTACTTC. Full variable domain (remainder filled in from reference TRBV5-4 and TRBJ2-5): ETGVTQSPTHLIKTRGQQVTLRCSSQSGHNTVSWYQQALGQGPQFIFQYYREEENGRGNFPPRFSGLQFPNYSSELNVNALELDDSALYLCASSLVGPTETQYFGPGTRLLVL.

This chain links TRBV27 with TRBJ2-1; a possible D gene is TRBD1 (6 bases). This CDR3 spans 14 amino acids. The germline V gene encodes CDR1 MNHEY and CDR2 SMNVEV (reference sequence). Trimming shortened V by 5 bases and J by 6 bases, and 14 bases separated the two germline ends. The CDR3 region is CASSPHTGINEQFF. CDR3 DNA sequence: TGTGCCAGCAGTCCTCACACAGGGATCAATGAGCAGTTCTTC.

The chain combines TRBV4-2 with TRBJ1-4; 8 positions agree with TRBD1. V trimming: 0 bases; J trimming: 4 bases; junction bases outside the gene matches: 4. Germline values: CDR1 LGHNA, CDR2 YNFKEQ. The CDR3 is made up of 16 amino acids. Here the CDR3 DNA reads TGTGCCAGCAGCCAAGAGTCAGGGGGCTTTAATGAAAAACTGTTTTTT. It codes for CASSQESGGFNEKLFF.

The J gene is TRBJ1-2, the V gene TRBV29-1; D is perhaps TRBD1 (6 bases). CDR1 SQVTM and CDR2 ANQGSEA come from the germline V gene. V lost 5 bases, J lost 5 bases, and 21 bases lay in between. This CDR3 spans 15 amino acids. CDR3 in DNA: TGCAGCGTTTTAAGGGGTGCCCGCCAGGGGTATGGCTACACCTTC. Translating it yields CSVLRGARQGYGYTF.